This TCR beta chain was obtained from a study of blood T cell repertoires in COVID-19. Overall study context: There were acute and convalescent COVID-19 samples, and they came from the United States, Italy and Spain. T cells, B-cell-depleted T cells, or PBMCs provided the cDNA or gDNA that served as material.

Authors' analysis steps: Scientists estimated how many nucleated cells there were by amplifying reference gene primers. Sequencing used immunoSEQ multiplex PCR; TCRdb keeps in-frame clones, though not all of them. V and J calls and clone size are those listed in that table; D and trimming were worked out from the DNA. The sample records some 220,000 clones, 84% being singletons. The CDR3 runs 17 residues. The genes are TRBV21-1 and TRBJ2-1; the D call of TRBD2 is as the table states it, not checked on the DNA. TRBV21-1 has pseudogene status. This sequence was found in an elderly woman with active or convalescent COVID-19. Sequencing input: peripheral blood. The chain's CDR3 is CASSKGGRTSSYNEQFF. The CDR3 coding sequence is TGTGCCAGCAGCAAGGGGGGGAGGACGAGCTCCTACAATGAGCAGTTCTTC.